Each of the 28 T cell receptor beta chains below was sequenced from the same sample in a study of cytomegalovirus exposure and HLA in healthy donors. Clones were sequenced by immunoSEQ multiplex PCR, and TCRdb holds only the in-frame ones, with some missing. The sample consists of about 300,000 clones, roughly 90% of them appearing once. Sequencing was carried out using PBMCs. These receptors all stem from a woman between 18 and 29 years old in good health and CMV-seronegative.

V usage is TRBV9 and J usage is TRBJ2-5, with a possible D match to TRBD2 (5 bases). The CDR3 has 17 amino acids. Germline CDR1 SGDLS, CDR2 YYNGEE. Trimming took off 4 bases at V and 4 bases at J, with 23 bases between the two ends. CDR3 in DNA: TGTGCCAGCAGCCAAAGCGCGGGCACCCGGTCTCCAGAGACCCAGTACTTC. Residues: CASSQSAGTRSPETQYF.

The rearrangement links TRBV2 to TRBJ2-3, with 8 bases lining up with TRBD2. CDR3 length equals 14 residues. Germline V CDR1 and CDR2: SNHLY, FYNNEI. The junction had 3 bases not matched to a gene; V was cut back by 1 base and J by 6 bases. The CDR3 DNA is TGTGCCAGCAGTGAAGGGGGACTAGGGGATACGCAGTATTTT. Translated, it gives CASSEGGLGDTQYF. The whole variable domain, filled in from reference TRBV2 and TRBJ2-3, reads EPEVTQTPSHQVTQMGQEVILRCVPISNHLYFYWYRQILGQKVEFLVSFYNNEISEKSEIFDDQFSVERPDGSNFTLKIRSTKLEDSAMYFCASSEGGLGDTQYFGPGTRLTVL.

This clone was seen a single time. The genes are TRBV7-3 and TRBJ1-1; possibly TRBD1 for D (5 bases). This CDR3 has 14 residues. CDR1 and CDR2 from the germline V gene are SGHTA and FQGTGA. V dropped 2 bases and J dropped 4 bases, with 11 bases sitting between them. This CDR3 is CASSLQGWGTEAFF. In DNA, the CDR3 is TGTGCCAGCAGCTTACAGGGATGGGGCACTGAAGCTTTCTTT.

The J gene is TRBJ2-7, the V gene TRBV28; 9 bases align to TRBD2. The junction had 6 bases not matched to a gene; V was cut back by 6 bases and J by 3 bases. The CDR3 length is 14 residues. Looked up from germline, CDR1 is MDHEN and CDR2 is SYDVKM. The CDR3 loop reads CASSPSGKSYEQYF. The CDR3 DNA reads TGTGCCAGCAGCCCTAGCGGGAAGAGCTACGAGCAGTACTTC.

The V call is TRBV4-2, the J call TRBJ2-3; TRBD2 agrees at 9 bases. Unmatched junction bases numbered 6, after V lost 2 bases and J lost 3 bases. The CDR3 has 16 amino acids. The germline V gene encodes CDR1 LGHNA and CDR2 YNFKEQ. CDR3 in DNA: TGTGCCAGCAGCCAATTGGGGGCGGGAGGGACAGATACGCAGTATTTT. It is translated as CASSQLGAGGTDTQYF.

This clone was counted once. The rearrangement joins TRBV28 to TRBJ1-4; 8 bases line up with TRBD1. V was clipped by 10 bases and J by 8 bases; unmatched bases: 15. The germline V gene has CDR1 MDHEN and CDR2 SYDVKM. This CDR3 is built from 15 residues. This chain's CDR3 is CATKPRQGAREKLFF. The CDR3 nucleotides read TGTGCCACAAAACCCCGGCAGGGGGCCAGGGAAAAACTGTTTTTT. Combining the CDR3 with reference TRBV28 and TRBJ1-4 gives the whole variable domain DVKVTQSSRYLVKRTGEKVFLECVQDMDHENMFWYRQDPGLGLRLIYFSYDVKMKEKGDIPEGYSVSREKKERFSLILESASTNQTSMYLCATKPRQGAREKLFFGSGTQLSVL.

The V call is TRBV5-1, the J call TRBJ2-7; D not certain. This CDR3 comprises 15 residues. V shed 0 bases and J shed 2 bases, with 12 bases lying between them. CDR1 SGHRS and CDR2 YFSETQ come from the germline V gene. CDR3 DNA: TGCGCCAGCAGCTTGGGTGGAGCTAAGGCCTACGAGCAGTACTTC. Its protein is CASSLGGAKAYEQYF.

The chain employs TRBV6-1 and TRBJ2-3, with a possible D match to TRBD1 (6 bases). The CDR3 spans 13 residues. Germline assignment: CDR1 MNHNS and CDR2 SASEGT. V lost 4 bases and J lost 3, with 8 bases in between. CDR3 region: CASSGQETDTQYF. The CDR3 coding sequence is TGTGCCAGCAGTGGACAGGAGACAGATACGCAGTATTTT.

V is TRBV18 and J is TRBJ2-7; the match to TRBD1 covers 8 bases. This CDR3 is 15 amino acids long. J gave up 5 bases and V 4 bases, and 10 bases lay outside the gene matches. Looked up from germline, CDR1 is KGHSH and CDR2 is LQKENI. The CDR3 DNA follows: TGTGCCAGCTCACTAGACTCGGACAGGGTTAACGAGCAGTACTTC. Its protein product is CASSLDSDRVNEQYF.

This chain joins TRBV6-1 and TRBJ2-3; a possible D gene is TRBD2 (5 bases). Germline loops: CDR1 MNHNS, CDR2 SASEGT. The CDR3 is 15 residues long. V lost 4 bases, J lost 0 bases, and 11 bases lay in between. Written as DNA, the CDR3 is TGTGCCAGCAGTGGGCTAACGGGAAGCACAGATACGCAGTATTTT. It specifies CASSGLTGSTDTQYF.

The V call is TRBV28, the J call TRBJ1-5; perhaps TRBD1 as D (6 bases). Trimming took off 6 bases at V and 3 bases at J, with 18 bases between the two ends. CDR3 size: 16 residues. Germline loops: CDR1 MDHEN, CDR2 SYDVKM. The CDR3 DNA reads TGTGCCAGCAGGCGTACCCAACAGGGATACAATCAGCCCCAGCATTTT. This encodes CASRRTQQGYNQPQHF.

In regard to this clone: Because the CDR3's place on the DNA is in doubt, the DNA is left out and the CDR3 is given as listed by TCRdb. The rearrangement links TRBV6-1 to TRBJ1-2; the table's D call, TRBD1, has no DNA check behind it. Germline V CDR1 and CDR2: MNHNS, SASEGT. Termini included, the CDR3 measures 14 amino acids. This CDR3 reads CASSIVGTGTDCDF.

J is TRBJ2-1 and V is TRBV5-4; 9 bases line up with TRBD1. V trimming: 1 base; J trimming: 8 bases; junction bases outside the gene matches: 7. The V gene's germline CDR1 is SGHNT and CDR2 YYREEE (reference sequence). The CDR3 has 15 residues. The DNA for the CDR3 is TGTGCCAGCAGCTTGCCGGGGACAGGGCGGGATGAGCAGTTCTTC. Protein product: CASSLPGTGRDEQFF.

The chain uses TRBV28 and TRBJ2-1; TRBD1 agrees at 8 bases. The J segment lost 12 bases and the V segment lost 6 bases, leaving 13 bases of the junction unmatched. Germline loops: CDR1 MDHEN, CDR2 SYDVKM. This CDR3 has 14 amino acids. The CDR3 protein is CASSPGQVGHGQFF. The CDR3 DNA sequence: TGTGCCAGCAGCCCGGGACAGGTGGGTCACGGGCAGTTCTTC. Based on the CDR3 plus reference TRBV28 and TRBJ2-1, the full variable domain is DVKVTQSSRYLVKRTGEKVFLECVQDMDHENMFWYRQDPGLGLRLIYFSYDVKMKEKGDIPEGYSVSREKKERFSLILESASTNQTSMYLCASSPGQVGHGQFFGPGTRLTVL.

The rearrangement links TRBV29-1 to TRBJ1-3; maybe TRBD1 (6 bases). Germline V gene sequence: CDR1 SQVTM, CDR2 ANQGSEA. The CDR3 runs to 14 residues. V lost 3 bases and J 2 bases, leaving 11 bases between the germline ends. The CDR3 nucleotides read TGCAGCGTTGACTCCACAGGGACTGGAAACACCATATATTTT. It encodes CSVDSTGTGNTIYF.

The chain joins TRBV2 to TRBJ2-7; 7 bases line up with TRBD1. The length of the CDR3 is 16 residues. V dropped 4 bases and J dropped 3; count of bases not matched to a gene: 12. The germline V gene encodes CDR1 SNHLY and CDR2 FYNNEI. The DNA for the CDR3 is TGTGCCAGCAGTGGTCCACCGGGACAGATGATCTACGAGCAGTACTTC. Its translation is CASSGPPGQMIYEQYF.

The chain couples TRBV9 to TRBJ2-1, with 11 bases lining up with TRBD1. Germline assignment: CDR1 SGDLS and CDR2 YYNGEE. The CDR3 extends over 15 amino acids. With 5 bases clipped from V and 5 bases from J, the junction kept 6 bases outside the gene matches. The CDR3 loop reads CASSVDRGLNNEQFF. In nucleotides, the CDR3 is TGTGCCAGCAGTGTGGACAGGGGGCTGAACAATGAGCAGTTCTTC.

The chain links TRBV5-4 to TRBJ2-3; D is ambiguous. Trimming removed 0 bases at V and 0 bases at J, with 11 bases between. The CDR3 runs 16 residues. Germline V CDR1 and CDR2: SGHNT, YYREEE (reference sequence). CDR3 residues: CASSLAGVTSTDTQYF. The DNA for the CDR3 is TGTGCCAGCAGCTTGGCAGGCGTAACTAGCACAGATACGCAGTATTTT.

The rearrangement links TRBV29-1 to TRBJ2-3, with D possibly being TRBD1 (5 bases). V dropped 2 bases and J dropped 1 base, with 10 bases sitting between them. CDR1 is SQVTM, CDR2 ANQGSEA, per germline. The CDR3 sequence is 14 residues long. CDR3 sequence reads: CSVESGIGTDTQYF. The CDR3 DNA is TGCAGCGTTGAATCAGGGATCGGCACAGATACGCAGTATTTT.

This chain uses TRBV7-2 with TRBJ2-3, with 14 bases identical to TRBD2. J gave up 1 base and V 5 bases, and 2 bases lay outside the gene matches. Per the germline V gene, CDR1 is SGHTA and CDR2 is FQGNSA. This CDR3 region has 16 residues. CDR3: CASSQTSGGGTDTQYF. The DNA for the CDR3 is TGTGCCAGCAGCCAGACTAGCGGGGGGGGCACAGATACGCAGTATTTT. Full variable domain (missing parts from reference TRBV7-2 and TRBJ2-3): GAGVSQSPSNKVTEKGKDVELRCDPISGHTALYWYRQSLGQGLEFLIYFQGNSAPDKSGLPSDRFSAERTGGSVSTLTIQRTQQEDSAVYLCASSQTSGGGTDTQYFGPGTRLTVL.

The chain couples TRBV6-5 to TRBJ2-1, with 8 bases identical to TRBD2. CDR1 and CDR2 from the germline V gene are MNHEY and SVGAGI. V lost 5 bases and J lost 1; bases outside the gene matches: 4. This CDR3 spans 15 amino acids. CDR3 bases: TGTGCCAGCAGTCCGACTAGCGTTTCCTACAATGAGCAGTTCTTC. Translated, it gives CASSPTSVSYNEQFF.

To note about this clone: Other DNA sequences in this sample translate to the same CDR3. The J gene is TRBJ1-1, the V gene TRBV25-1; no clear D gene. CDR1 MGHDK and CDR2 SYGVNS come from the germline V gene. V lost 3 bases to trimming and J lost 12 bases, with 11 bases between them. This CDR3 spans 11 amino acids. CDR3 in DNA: TGTGCCAGCAGTGAGCGAACGGGGACTTTCTTT. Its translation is CASSERTGTFF.

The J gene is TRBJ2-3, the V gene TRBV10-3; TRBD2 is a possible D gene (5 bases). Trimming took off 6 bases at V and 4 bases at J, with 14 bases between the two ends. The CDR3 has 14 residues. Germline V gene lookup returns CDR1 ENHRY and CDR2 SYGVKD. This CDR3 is CAIRDRGFSDTQYF. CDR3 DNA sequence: TGTGCCATCAGGGACCGGGGATTCTCAGATACGCAGTATTTT.

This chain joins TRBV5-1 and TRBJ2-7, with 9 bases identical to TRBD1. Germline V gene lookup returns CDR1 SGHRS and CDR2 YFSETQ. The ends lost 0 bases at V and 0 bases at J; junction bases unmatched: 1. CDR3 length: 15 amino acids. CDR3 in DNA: TGCGCCAGCAGCTTGGAGACAGGGGGCTCCTACGAGCAGTACTTC. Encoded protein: CASSLETGGSYEQYF.

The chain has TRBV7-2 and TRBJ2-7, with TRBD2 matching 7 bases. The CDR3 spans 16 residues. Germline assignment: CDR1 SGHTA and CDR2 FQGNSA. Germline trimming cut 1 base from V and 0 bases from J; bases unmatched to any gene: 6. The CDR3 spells CASSLGGASGSYEQYF. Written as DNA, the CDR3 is TGTGCCAGCAGCTTAGGTGGGGCTAGCGGCTCCTACGAGCAGTACTTC.

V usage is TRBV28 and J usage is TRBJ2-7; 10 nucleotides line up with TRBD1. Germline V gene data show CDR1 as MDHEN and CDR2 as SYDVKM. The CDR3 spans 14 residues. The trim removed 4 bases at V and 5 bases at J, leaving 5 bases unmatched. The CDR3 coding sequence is TGTGCCAGCAGTTCGGGGGACAGGGGTCACGAGCAGTACTTC. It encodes CASSSGDRGHEQYF.

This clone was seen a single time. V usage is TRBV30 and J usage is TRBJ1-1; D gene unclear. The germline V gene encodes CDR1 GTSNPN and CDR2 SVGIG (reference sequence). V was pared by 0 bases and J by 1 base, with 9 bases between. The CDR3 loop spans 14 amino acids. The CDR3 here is CAWSVSPGNTEAFF. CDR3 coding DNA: TGTGCCTGGAGTGTATCGCCAGGGAACACTGAAGCTTTCTTT.

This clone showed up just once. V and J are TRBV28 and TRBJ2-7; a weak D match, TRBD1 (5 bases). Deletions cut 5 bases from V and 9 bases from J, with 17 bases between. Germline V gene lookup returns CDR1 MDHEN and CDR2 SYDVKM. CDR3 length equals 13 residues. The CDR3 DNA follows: TGTGCCAGCAGTGGGGCTACCCTTCTACGGCAGTACTTC. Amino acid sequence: CASSGATLLRQYF.